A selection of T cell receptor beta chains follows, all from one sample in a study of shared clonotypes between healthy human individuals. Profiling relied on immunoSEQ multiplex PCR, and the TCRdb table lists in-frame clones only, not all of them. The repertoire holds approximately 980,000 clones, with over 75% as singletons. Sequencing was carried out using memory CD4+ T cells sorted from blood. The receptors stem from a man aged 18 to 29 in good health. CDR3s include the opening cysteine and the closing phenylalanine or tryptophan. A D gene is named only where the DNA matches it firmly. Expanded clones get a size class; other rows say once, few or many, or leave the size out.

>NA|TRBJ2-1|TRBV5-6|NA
CASSLGRSYNEQFF
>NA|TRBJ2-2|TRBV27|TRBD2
CASRTSPGLAGDSGTGELFF
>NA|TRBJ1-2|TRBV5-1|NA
CASSLEPEFYGYTF
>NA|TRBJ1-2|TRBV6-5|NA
CASSYEAVGEYGYTF
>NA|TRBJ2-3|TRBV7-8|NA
CASSLNGQGFDTQYF
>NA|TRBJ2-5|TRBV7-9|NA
CASSLAGRKPQETQYF
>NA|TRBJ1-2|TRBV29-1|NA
CSVEETTYGYTF
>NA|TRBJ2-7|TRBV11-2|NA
CASSPQVSAYEQYF
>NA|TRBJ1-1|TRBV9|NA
CASSLGGTLGTEAFF
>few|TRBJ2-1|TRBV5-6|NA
CASSEAGGSSYNEQFF
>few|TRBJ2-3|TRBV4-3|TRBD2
CASSQDPWGGGLADTQYF
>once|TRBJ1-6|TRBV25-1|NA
CASTEGSYNSPLHF
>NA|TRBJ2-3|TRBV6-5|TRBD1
CASSYRNRGLGTQYF
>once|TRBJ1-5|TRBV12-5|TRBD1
CASARPGQGGGSNQPQHF
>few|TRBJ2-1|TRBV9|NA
CASSVAGGVPSNEQFF
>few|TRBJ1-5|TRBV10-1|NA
CASSAGTTQPQHF
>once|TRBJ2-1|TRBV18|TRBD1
CASSSRTGHNEQFF
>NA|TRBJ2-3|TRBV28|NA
CASSSLAAGVTDTQYF
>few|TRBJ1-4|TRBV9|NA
CASSRGHNEKLFF
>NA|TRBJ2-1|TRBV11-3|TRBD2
CASSLGGAGEQFF
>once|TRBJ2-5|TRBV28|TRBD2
CASIPGGARETQYF
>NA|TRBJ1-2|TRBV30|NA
CAWRVNGGYGYTF
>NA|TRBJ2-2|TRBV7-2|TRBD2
CASSLGPSGANTGELFF
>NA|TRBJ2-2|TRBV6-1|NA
CASRSEGGNTGELFF
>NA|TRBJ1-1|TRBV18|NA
CASSPRKEGTEAFF
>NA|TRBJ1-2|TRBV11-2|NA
CASSLGGGFYGYTF
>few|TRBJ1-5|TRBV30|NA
CAWSDGGGFPQHF
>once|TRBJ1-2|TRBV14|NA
CASSQVIGPYGYTF
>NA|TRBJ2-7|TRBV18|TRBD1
CASSQPGGQVTYEQYF
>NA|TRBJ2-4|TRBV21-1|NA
CASRKDRDRPSGQGNIQYF
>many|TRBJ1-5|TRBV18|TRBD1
CASSPSVAGGFNQPQHF
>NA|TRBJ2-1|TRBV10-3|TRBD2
CAIRGTSGTHNEQFF
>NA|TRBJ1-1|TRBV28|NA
CASNRRAEAFF
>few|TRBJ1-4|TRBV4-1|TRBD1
CASSQDKLLDRENEKLFF
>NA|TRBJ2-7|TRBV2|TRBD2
CASRGLAGSSYEQYF
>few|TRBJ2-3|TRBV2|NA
CASSEAPSQEGQYF
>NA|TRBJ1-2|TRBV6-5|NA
CASKAGARANYGYTF
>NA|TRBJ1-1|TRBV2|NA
CASSKGTNEAFF
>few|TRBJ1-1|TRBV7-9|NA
CASSFQQGNTEAFF
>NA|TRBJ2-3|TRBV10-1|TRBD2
CASSTSGGETDTQYF
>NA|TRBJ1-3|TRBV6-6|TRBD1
CAGSYSAGGPNTIYF
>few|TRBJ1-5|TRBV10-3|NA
CATGGASNQPQHF
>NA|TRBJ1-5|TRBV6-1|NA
CASTRERSNQPQHF
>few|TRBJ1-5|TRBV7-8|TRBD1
CASSLGTGEYQPQHF
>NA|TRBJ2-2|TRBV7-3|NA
CASSLDPKGGELFF
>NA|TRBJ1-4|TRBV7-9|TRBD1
CASSLKGAGEKLFF
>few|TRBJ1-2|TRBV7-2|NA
CASAEGGLGYGYTF